This TCR beta chain was documented in a study of T cell responses to AZD1222 COVID-19 vaccine (dated by TCRdb to the early 2020s). General notes on the study: Because spike-specific TCR depth and breadth did not differ between the two schedules, AZD1222 recipients who got a second dose at roughly 4 weeks were pooled with those who got a second dose at roughly 12 weeks. TCR sequencing was performed for roughly 240 trial participants, of whom about 200 were given two doses of AZD1222 and roughly 25 were given two doses of MenACWY control vaccine. Trial participants were enrolled by age into subgroups of 18-55, 56-69 and 70-plus years, and approximately 150, 30 and 60 TCR-sequenced participants, respectively, were included in these subgroups.

The time point label, as the study defines it: baseline before first vaccination. Vaccinee samples were obtained from the UK trials COV001 and COV002, which included a single-blind randomized controlled phase 2/3 trial of AZD1222 (ChAdOx1 nCoV-19) in healthy adults. Trial participant PBMC samples were collected at day 0 and day 28 after the second dose for TCRbeta chain sequencing. With regard to this clone: Its cognate antigen has yet to be identified. No much larger clone is present one base from it, and per-base qualities are unavailable.

The paper as a whole reports these results and caveats: Participants were mostly white British, with more females than males. The authors suggested clonal diversity may have been underestimated. No day 14 peak-response samples were available, so repertoires were characterized only after the peak T cell response. The vaccine-associated CD4 TCRs covered the entire spike protein, and the dominant responses fell in regions 160-218 and 743-854. A significant rise in spike-specific TCR breadth and depth was observed after two AZD1222 doses relative to day 0 and relative to MenACWY recipients. Reportedly, close to half of the unique spike-specific TCRs recognized epitopes lying outside the regions that are mutated in the B.1.351 and B.1.1.7 variants. Conclusions about previously exposed vaccinees are limited because only six or seven AZD1222 recipients were SARS-CoV-2 seropositive at baseline. The 56-69-year group was small, and its depth increase did not reach significance, likely because of low power.

The CDR3 regions of human TCRbeta chains were subjected to immunosequencing. The paper's data handling went like this. TCRs in the repertoires were matched against a reference library of SARS-CoV-2-specific TCRs that had been generated with the MIRA antigen-specificity platform. Breadth was defined as the fraction of unique TCRs that were SARS-CoV-2-associated, and depth was defined as the fraction of total T cells that were SARS-CoV-2-associated. Each spike-specific TCR was assigned to its reactive spike region and to a CD4 or CD8 class using the MIRA data. Log10-transformed breadth and depth values were compared by one-way ANOVA with Sidak's multiple comparisons tests. The source is immuneACCESS, and TCRdb retained only in-frame sequences with V and J called. Part of the clones is not carried over; for the studies checked, unresolved V genes explain less than half of this, and the remainder is unexplained. The V and J calls and the clone size are those of that table, but D and trimming were determined from the DNA. This sample is represented by under 150,000 clones; roughly 91% of them were singletons. Under 2% of the sample comes from the top ten.

This TCR came from an adult in good health. Sequenced material: peripheral blood, taken on day 0 of AZD1222 vaccination.

The nucleotide sequence is TGTGCCAGCTCACCACCTTCGGTCAGTCGCCCTAACACTGAAGCTTTCTTT. It is translated as CASSPPSVSRPNTEAFF. The chain is made from TRBV18 and TRBJ1-1, with no confidently assigned D gene. V drops 0 bases and J drops 2 bases, leaving 16 bases in between. The CDR3 holds 17 amino acids from the cysteine to the phenylalanine. Only the CDR3 part of the read is kept: 51 bases, read in frame from the first base. Per the germline V gene, KGHSH is the CDR1 and LQKENI is the CDR2.